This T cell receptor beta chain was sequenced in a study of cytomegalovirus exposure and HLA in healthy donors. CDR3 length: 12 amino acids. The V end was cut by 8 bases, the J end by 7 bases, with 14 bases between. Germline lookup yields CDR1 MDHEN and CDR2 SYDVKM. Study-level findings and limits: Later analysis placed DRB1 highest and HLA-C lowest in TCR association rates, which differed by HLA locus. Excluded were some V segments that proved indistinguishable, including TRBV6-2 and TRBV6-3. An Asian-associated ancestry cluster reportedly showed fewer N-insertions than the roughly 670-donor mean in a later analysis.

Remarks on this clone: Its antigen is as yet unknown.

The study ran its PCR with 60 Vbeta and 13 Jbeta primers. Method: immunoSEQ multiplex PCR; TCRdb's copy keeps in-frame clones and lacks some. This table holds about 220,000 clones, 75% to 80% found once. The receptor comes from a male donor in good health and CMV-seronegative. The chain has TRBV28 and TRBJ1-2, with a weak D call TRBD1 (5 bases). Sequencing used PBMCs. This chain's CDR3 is CASLQDAFGYTF. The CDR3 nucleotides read TGTGCCAGCTTACAGGATGCTTTTGGCTACACCTTC.